The 15 T cell receptor beta chains below all came from one sample that was sequenced in a study of blood T cell repertoires in COVID-19. The repertoire was sequenced with immunoSEQ multiplex PCR; TCRdb's copy has only in-frame clones and lacks some. Of roughly 230,000 clones in the sample, about 80% were seen once. The sequencing input was peripheral blood. These TCRs come from a man in his fifties or sixties with active or convalescent COVID-19.

The V call is TRBV5-4, the J call TRBJ1-2; 7 bases line up with TRBD1. Germline V gene data show CDR1 as SGHNT and CDR2 as YYREEE (reference sequence). CDR3 length: 14 amino acids. V dropped 0 bases and J dropped 7; count of bases not matched to a gene: 6. CDR3 sequence (DNA): TGTGCCAGCAGCTTGGCACAGGGGCGGGGTGGCTACACCTTC. Amino acid sequence: CASSLAQGRGGYTF.

The V gene is TRBV2, the J gene TRBJ1-4, with D perhaps TRBD1 (6 bases). CDR3 length: 11 amino acids. Trimming took 7 bases from V and 8 from J, leaving 8 bases between them. CDR1 and CDR2 from the germline V gene are SNHLY and FYNNEI. The CDR3 nucleotides read TGTGCCAGCACAGGGGACGAAAAACTGTTTTTT. Residues: CASTGDEKLFF.

The CDR3 coding sequence is TGTGCCATCAGTGAGTCGGCAGGAGGAAACACCATATATTTT. Its translation: CAISESAGGNTIYF. The chain uses TRBV10-3 and TRBJ1-3; no clear D. This CDR3 comprises 14 residues. Trimming cost V 0 bases and J 4 bases, with 7 bases left between them. Germline V gene data show CDR1 as ENHRY and CDR2 as SYGVKD.

The CDR3 sequence is CASSLTSGGGSPLHF. In DNA, the CDR3 is TGTGCCAGCAGCTTAACGTCGGGCGGGGGATCACCCCTCCACTTT. This rearrangement joins TRBV7-3 to TRBJ1-6; the D gene is possibly TRBD1 (5 bases). V was shortened by 0 bases and J by 10 bases, with 13 bases between the two germline ends. Looked up from germline, CDR1 is SGHTA and CDR2 is FQGTGA. This CDR3 has 15 residues.

This clone occurred a few times. The chain has TRBV30 and TRBJ2-7, with 9 bases matching TRBD1. The CDR3 is 14 amino acids. From germline, CDR1 is GTSNPN and CDR2 SVGIG (reference sequence). Germline trimming cut 1 base from V and 4 bases from J; bases unmatched to any gene: 5. The CDR3 loop reads CAWSEGDRGYEQYF. The CDR3 bases are TGTGCCTGGAGTGAGGGCGACAGGGGGTACGAGCAGTACTTC.

This sequence joins TRBV7-9 and TRBJ1-1; D is undetermined. Germline assignment: CDR1 SEHNR and CDR2 FQNEAQ (reference sequence). The CDR3 runs to 15 residues. V was shortened by 0 bases and J by 4 bases, with 12 bases between the two germline ends. As DNA, the CDR3 is TGTGCCAGCAGCTTAGCCGGAGCAGAAGGCACTGAAGCTTTCTTT. Amino acids: CASSLAGAEGTEAFF.

The chain recombines TRBV29-1 with TRBJ1-3; no definite D call. V was cut by 6 bases and J by 4 bases, with 10 bases left in between. Germline CDR1 and CDR2: SQVTM and ANQGSEA. This CDR3 has 12 residues. The CDR3: CSVQAPGNTIYF. The CDR3 DNA is TGCAGCGTCCAGGCACCCGGAAACACCATATATTTT.

This clone was seen a handful of times. This chain links TRBV6-6 with TRBJ1-1; D is uncertain. Between the trimmed V and J ends, which lost 7 bases and 0 bases, there was a span of 18 bases. The CDR3 length is 16 residues. In germline, CDR1 is MNHNY, CDR2 SVGAGI (reference sequence). Here the CDR3 reads CASTYPEAFMNTEAFF. The CDR3 bases are TGTGCCAGCACCTACCCCGAGGCCTTCATGAACACTGAAGCTTTCTTT.

The DNA of the CDR3 is TGTGCCAGCAGCGGTCGACTAGCTAGCAATGAGCAGTTCTTC. Amino acids: CASSGRLASNEQFF. The chain combines TRBV9 with TRBJ2-1; 7 nucleotides match TRBD2. V gave up 3 bases and J gave up 6 bases; unmatched junction bases: 6. The germline V gene encodes CDR1 SGDLS and CDR2 YYNGEE. This CDR3 spans 14 amino acids.

CDR3 in DNA: TGTGCCAGCGGGGCCTCCACAGATACGCAGTATTTT. Amino acids: CASGASTDTQYF. The rearrangement uses TRBV10-3 and TRBJ2-3, with D possibly TRBD2 on 6 matching bases. Trimming removed 10 bases at V and 2 bases at J, with 10 bases between. Germline loops: CDR1 ENHRY, CDR2 SYGVKD. The CDR3 runs 12 residues.

V usage is TRBV6-5 and J usage is TRBJ2-7; 8 nucleotides agree with TRBD2. Per the germline V gene, CDR1 is MNHEY and CDR2 is SVGAGI. The CDR3 loop spans 13 amino acids. Trimming took 5 bases from V and 1 from J; bases not matched to a gene: 1. The CDR3 spells CASSPSGSYEQYF. The CDR3 coding sequence is TGTGCCAGCAGTCCTAGCGGGTCCTACGAGCAGTACTTC.

J is TRBJ2-3 and V is TRBV19; no firm D call. The germline V and J ends were trimmed by 1 base and 0 bases, with 8 bases remaining between them. The CDR3 runs 15 residues. Germline V gives CDR1 LNHDA, CDR2 SQIVND (reference sequence). The CDR3 protein is CASSIGRRSTDTQYF. The CDR3 nucleotides are TGTGCCAGTAGTATAGGCAGAAGAAGCACAGATACGCAGTATTTT.

This clone was seen only once. This chain uses TRBV2 with TRBJ2-3; D unclear. The germline V gene has CDR1 SNHLY and CDR2 FYNNEI. This CDR3 contains 14 residues. Trimming took 3 bases from V and 6 from J, leaving 13 bases between them. This CDR3 is CASSERWLADTQYF. CDR3 nucleotide sequence: TGTGCCAGCAGTGAGAGGTGGCTTGCCGATACGCAGTATTTT. The full variable domain, its missing parts supplied by reference TRBV2 and TRBJ2-3, is EPEVTQTPSHQVTQMGQEVILRCVPISNHLYFYWYRQILGQKVEFLVSFYNNEISEKSEIFDDQFSVERPDGSNFTLKIRSTKLEDSAMYFCASSERWLADTQYFGPGTRLTVL.

This chain uses TRBV9 with TRBJ1-1; 7 bases fit TRBD1. Germline-derived CDR1 and CDR2 are SGDLS and YYNGEE. CDR3 length: 16 residues. After removal of 0 bases from V and 0 bases from J, the junction contained 5 bases not matched to a gene. CDR3 DNA sequence: TGTGCCAGCAGCGTAGGAGGGGGCGATCTGAACACTGAAGCTTTCTTT. Protein: CASSVGGGDLNTEAFF.

This chain links TRBV11-3 with TRBJ1-2; 9 bases are shared with TRBD1. The germline V gene encodes CDR1 SGHNT and CDR2 YENEEA. The CDR3 length is 17 residues. Trimming at V came to 5 bases and at J to 8 bases, leaving 18 bases not matched to a gene. The CDR3 reads CASSPIRDREPSGGYTF. The CDR3 DNA reads as TGTGCCAGCAGCCCCATCCGGGACAGGGAGCCTTCGGGCGGCTACACCTTC.